This passage covers 15 T cell receptor beta chains from one sample sequenced in a study of cytomegalovirus exposure and HLA in healthy donors. The PCR made use of 60 Vbeta and 13 Jbeta primers. Assay used: immunoSEQ multiplex PCR; TCRdb lists only in-frame clones, some missing. The data contain some 210,000 clones, 70% to 80% of them singletons. The material sequenced was PBMCs. Receptor source: a male donor in good health and CMV-seronegative.

CDR3 DNA sequence: TGTGCCAGCAGTTTCGGTGACTTTATTTCTTCGATTGGAAACACCATATATTTT. This gives the protein CASSFGDFISSIGNTIYF. The V gene is TRBV28, the J gene TRBJ1-3; D uncertain. The CDR3 consists of 18 residues. V shed 3 bases and J shed 3 bases, with 21 bases lying between them. Germline V gene lookup returns CDR1 MDHEN and CDR2 SYDVKM.

The rearrangement joins TRBV5-4 to TRBJ2-2, with 8 bases that match TRBD2. Trimming at V came to 1 base and at J to 8 bases, leaving 4 bases not matched to a gene. The length of the CDR3 is 14 residues. Per germline, CDR1 SGHNT and CDR2 YYREEE (reference sequence). The CDR3 loop reads CASSLPGGEGELFF. CDR3 nucleotides: TGTGCCAGCAGCTTGCCGGGAGGGGAAGGGGAGCTGTTTTTT.

The chain couples TRBV29-1 to TRBJ1-2; D is ambiguous. The CDR3 extends over 13 amino acids. Germline values: CDR1 SQVTM, CDR2 ANQGSEA. V was cut by 4 bases and J by 3 bases, with 12 bases left in between. CDR3 protein: CSVGATSDYGYTF. CDR3 bases: TGCAGCGTTGGGGCGACGTCTGACTATGGCTACACCTTC.

This sequence joins TRBV6-5 and TRBJ1-1; possible D gene TRBD1, 5 bases. Germline V lookup: CDR1 MNHEY, CDR2 SVGAGI. The length of the CDR3 is 14 residues. V was cut by 2 bases and J by 9 bases, with 16 bases left in between. DNA for the CDR3: TGTGCCAGCAGTTACGGGGGGGTTGGCTTTAAAGCTTTCTTT. Protein product: CASSYGGVGFKAFF.

The chain links TRBV5-1 to TRBJ2-1, with D possibly being TRBD1 (6 bases). Germline V gives CDR1 SGHRS, CDR2 YFSETQ. The CDR3 extends over 12 amino acids. Trimming took 3 bases from V and 9 from J, leaving 10 bases between them. The CDR3 loop reads CASSSGVGEQFF. Here the CDR3 DNA reads TGCGCCAGCAGCTCAGGGGTTGGTGAGCAGTTCTTC.

The V and J genes are TRBV2 and TRBJ2-3; D possibly corresponds to TRBD2 (6 bases). Germline CDR1 SNHLY, CDR2 FYNNEI. CDR3 size: 14 residues. V was pared by 6 bases and J by 2 bases, with 12 bases between. CDR3 loop: CASSTGGDTDTQYF. The CDR3 DNA is TGTGCCAGCAGCACGGGCGGGGACACAGATACGCAGTATTTT.

This clone was seen only a few times. The V and J genes are TRBV14 and TRBJ2-1; D gene unclear. V dropped 5 bases and J dropped 7 bases, with 12 bases sitting between them. CDR3 length equals 13 residues. In germline, CDR1 is SGHDN, CDR2 FVKESK. The CDR3 protein is CASSANRPNEQFF. The CDR3 DNA sequence: TGTGCCAGCAGCGCCAACAGACCAAATGAGCAGTTCTTC. Complete variable domain (other parts from reference TRBV14 and TRBJ2-1): EAGVTQFPSHSVIEKGQTVTLRCDPISGHDNLYWYRRVMGKEIKFLLHFVKESKQDESGMPNNRFLAERTGGTYSTLKVQPAELEDSGVYFCASSANRPNEQFFGPGTRLTVL.

This clone was seen more than once but under ten times. The chain recombines TRBV6-5 with TRBJ2-7; D gene uncertain. The CDR3 sequence is 15 residues long. From germline, CDR1 is MNHEY and CDR2 SVGAGI. Trimming left V 7 bases short and J 2 bases short, with 18 bases between. In DNA form, the CDR3 reads TGTGCCAGCACCCCTGATCCGGCTAGACCCTACGAGCAGTACTTC. It specifies CASTPDPARPYEQYF.

This clone has only one observation. This rearrangement joins TRBV7-3 to TRBJ2-2, with TRBD2 as a possible D gene (6 bases). CDR1 and CDR2 from the germline V gene are SGHTA and FQGTGA. Between the trimmed V and J ends, which lost 5 bases and 6 bases, there was a span of 16 bases. The CDR3 loop spans 15 amino acids. The CDR3 sequence is CASSRGSVRPGELFF. The CDR3 DNA follows: TGTGCCAGCAGCCGGGGGTCTGTGAGACCCGGGGAGCTGTTTTTT. Full variable domain (missing parts from reference TRBV7-3 and TRBJ2-2): GAGVSQTPSNKVTEKGKYVELRCDPISGHTALYWYRQSLGQGPEFLIYFQGTGAADDSGLPNDRFFAVRPEGSVSTLKIQRTERGDSAVYLCASSRGSVRPGELFFGEGSRLTVL.

J is TRBJ2-7 and V is TRBV11-2; 8 bases align to TRBD1. V lost 5 bases and J lost 1; bases outside the gene matches: 10. The germline V gene has CDR1 SGHAT and CDR2 FQNNGV. The CDR3 consists of 16 residues. The CDR3 loop reads CASSPTGTGLSYEQYF. The CDR3 DNA is TGTGCCAGCAGCCCCACCGGGACAGGTTTATCCTACGAGCAGTACTTC.

The V call is TRBV21-1, the J call TRBJ2-5; the table calls TRBD1, which could not be checked here. TRBV21-1 is annotated as a pseudogene. This CDR3 has 12 residues. CDR3 region: CASRGRKQGRYF. DNA of the CDR3: TGTGCCAGCAGGGGGAGAAAACAGGGTAGGTACTTC.

This clone was detected only a few times. The J gene is TRBJ2-4, the V gene TRBV7-8, with D perhaps TRBD1 (6 bases). Germline CDR1 and CDR2: SGHVS and FQNEAQ. Trimming cost V 2 bases and J 0 bases, with 11 bases left between them. This CDR3 spans 16 amino acids. CDR3 coding DNA: TGTGCCAGCAGCTTATTCGACAGGCTAGCCAAAAACATTCAGTACTTC. It encodes CASSLFDRLAKNIQYF.

The chain has TRBV6-5 and TRBJ2-7; TRBD2 aligns across 14 bases. CDR1 and CDR2 from the germline V gene are MNHEY and SVGAGI. The length of the CDR3 is 15 residues. The V segment lost 5 bases and the J segment 4 bases; nucleotides outside the gene matches: 4. The chain's CDR3 is CASSGTSGSVYEQYF. The CDR3 region has the DNA TGTGCCAGCAGTGGGACTAGCGGGAGTGTTTACGAGCAGTACTTC.

In this sample, this clone turned up a few times. The chain couples TRBV5-1 to TRBJ2-2; perhaps TRBD2 as D (6 bases). Germline lookup yields CDR1 SGHRS and CDR2 YFSETQ. CDR3 length: 16 residues. V was cut by 0 bases and J by 0 bases, with 9 bases left in between. The DNA of the CDR3 is TGCGCCAGCAGCTTGGTTCGGGGGACGAACACCGGGGAGCTGTTTTTT. This encodes CASSLVRGTNTGELFF.

Worth noting for this clone: Other nucleotide sequences in the sample specify the same CDR3. The chain links TRBV27 to TRBJ2-7; 11 nucleotides agree with TRBD1. The CDR3 consists of 14 residues. In germline, CDR1 is MNHEY, CDR2 SMNVEV (reference sequence). The trim removed 5 bases at V and 2 bases at J, leaving 2 bases unmatched. CDR3 in amino acids: CASSPGQGAYEQYF. The CDR3, as DNA: TGTGCCAGCAGTCCGGGACAGGGGGCCTACGAGCAGTACTTC.